This T cell receptor beta chain appears in the sequencing data of a study of blood T cell repertoires in COVID-19. For the study at large: The origin of the acute and convalescent COVID-19 samples was the United States, Italy and Spain. PBMCs, B-cell-depleted T cells, or T cells provided the cDNA or gDNA that made up the material.

V shed 6 bases and J 7 bases; nucleotides not matched to a gene: 9. Germline lookup yields CDR1 MNHEY and CDR2 SMNVEV (reference sequence). The CDR3 has 16 amino acids. The authors' processing: Amplification with reference gene primers provided the estimates of nucleated cell counts. The data were produced by immunoSEQ multiplex PCR, yet TCRdb's version contains in-frame clones alone and is incomplete. The V and J calls and clone size are taken from that table; D and trimming were inferred from the DNA. This sample has 100,000 to 120,000 clones, with roughly 80% found just once. The J gene is TRBJ2-5, the V gene TRBV27, with 15 bases aligning to TRBD2. The specimen sequenced was peripheral blood. The TCR sequence derives from a woman in her sixties or seventies with acute or convalescent COVID-19. The chain's CDR3 is CASSRGLAGGGGTQYF. The CDR3, as DNA: TGTGCCAGCAGCCGGGGACTAGCGGGGGGCGGAGGGACCCAGTACTTC.